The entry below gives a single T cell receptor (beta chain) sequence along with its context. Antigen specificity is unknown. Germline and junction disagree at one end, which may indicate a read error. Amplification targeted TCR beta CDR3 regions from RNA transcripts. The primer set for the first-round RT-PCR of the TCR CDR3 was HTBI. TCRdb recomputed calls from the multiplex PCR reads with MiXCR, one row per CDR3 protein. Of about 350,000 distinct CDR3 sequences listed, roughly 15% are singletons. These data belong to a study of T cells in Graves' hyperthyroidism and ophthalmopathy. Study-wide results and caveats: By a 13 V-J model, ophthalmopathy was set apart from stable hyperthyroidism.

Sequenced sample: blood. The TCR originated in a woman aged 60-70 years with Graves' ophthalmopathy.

The DNA of the CDR3 is TGCGCCAGCAGCTTGGTTTTCGGCGGGGGTGACGGTTCACCCCTCCACTTT. Protein: CASSLVFGGGDGSPLHF. This chain joins TRBV13 and TRBJ1-6; TRBD1 is a possible D gene (5 bases). Germline V gene sequence: CDR1 PRHDT, CDR2 FYEKMQ (reference sequence). The CDR3 is 17 residues long.